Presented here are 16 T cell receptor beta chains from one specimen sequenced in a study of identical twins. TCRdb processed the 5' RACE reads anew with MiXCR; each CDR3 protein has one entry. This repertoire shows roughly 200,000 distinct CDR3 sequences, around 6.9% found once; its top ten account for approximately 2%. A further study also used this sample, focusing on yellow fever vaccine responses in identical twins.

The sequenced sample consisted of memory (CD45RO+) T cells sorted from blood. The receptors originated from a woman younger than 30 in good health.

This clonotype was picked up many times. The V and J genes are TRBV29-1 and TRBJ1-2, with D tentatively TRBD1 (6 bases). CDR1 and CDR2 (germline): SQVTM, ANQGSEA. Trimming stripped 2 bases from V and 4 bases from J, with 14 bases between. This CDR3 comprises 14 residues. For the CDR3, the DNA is TGCAGCGTTGAATATCCAGGGGACGGCTATGGCTACACCTTC. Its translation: CSVEYPGDGYGYTF.

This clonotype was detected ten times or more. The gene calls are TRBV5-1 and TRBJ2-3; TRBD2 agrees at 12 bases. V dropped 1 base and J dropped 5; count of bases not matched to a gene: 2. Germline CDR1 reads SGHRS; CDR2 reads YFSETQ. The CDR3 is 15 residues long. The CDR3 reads CASSLQLAGGDTQYF. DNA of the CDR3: TGCGCCAGCAGCTTGCAACTAGCGGGGGGAGATACGCAGTATTTT. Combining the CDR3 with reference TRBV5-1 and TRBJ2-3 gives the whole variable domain KAGVTQTPRYLIKTRGQQVTLSCSPISGHRSVSWYQQTPGQGLQFLFEYFSETQRNKGNFPGRFSGRQFSNSRSEMNVSTLELGDSALYLCASSLQLAGGDTQYFGPGTRLTVL.

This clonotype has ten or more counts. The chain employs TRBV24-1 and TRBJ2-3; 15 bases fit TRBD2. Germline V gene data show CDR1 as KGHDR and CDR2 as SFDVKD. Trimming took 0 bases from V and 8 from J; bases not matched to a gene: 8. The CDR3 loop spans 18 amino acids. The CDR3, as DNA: TGTGCCACCAGTGATTTGCAATCTCCGGGACTAGCGGGAGGTACGCAGTATTTT. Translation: CATSDLQSPGLAGGTQYF.

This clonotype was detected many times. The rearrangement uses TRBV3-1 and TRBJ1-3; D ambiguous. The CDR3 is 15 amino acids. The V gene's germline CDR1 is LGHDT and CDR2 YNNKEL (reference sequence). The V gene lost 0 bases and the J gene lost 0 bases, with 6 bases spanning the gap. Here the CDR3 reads CASSQESSSGNTIYF. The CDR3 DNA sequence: TGTGCCAGCAGCCAAGAATCATCCTCTGGAAACACCATATATTTT.

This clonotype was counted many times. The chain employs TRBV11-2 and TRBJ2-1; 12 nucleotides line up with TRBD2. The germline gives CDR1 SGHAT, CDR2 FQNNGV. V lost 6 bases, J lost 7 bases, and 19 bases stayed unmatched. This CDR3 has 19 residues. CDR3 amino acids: CASSISWTSGIRIGNEQFF. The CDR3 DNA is TGTGCCAGCAGTATTAGTTGGACTAGCGGGATCCGAATCGGTAATGAGCAGTTCTTC.

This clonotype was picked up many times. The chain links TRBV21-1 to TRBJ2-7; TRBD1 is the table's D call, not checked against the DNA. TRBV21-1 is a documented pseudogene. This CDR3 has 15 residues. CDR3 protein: CARVTLNRGRDEQYF. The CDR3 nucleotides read TGTGCCAGGGTCACTTTAAACAGGGGGCGAGACGAGCAGTACTTC.

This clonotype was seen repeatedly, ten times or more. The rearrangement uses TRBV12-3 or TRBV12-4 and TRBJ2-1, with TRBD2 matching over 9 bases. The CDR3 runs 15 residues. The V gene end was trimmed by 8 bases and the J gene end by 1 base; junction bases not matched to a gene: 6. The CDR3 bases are TGTGCCAGCGGGCAGCGGGAGGCATCCTACAATGAGCAGTTCTTC. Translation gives CASGQREASYNEQFF.

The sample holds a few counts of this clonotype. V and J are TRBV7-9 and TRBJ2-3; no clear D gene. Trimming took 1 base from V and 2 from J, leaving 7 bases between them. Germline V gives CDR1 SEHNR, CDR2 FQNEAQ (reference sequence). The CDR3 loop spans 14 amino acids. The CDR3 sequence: CASSLGSITDTQYF. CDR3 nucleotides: TGTGCCAGCAGCTTAGGGAGCATCACAGATACGCAGTATTTT.

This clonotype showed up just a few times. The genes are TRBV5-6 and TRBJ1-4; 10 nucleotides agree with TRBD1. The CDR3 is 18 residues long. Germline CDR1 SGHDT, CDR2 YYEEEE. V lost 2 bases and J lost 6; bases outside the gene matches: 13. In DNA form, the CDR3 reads TGTGCCAGCAGCTTTTTTGGCCGGACGGGGACAGGGGATGAAAAACTGTTTTTT. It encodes CASSFFGRTGTGDEKLFF.

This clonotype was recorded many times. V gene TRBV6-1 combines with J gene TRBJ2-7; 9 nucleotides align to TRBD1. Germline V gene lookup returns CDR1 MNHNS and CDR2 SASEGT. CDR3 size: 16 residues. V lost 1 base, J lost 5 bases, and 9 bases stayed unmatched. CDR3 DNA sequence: TGTGCCAGCAGTGAAGTTATGGACAGGGGTGTTAACGAGCAGTACTTC. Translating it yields CASSEVMDRGVNEQYF.

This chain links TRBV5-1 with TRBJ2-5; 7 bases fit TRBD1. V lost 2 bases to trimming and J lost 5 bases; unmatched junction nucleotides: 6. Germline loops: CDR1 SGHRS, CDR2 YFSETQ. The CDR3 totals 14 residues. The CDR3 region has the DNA TGCGCCAGCAGCTTATCGACAGGGCTGGAGACCCAGTACTTC. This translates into CASSLSTGLETQYF. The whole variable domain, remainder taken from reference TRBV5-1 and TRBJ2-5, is KAGVTQTPRYLIKTRGQQVTLSCSPISGHRSVSWYQQTPGQGLQFLFEYFSETQRNKGNFPGRFSGRQFSNSRSEMNVSTLELGDSALYLCASSLSTGLETQYFGPGTRLLVL.

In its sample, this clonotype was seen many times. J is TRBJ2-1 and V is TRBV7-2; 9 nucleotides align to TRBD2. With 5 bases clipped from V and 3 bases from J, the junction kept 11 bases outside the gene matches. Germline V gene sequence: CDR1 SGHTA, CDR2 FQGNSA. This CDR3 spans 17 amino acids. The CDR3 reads CASSPRSAGGSYNEQFF. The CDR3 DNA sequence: TGTGCCAGCAGCCCAAGGTCAGCGGGAGGCAGCTACAATGAGCAGTTCTTC. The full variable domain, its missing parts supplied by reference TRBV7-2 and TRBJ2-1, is GAGVSQSPSNKVTEKGKDVELRCDPISGHTALYWYRQSLGQGLEFLIYFQGNSAPDKSGLPSDRFSAERTGGSVSTLTIQRTQQEDSAVYLCASSPRSAGGSYNEQFFGPGTRLTVL.

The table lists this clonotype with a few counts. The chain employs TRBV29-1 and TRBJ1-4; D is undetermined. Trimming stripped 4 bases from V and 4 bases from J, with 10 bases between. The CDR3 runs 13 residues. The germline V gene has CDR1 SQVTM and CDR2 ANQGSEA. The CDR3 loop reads CSVGGSRNEKLFF. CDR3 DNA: TGCAGCGTTGGTGGTTCGCGTAATGAAAAACTGTTTTTT.

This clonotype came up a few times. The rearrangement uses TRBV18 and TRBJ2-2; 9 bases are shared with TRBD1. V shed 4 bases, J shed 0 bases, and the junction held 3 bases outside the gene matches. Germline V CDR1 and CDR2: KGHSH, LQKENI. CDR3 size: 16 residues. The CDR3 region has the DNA TGTGCCAGCTCACGCCGGGACAGGGCGAACACCGGGGAGCTGTTTTTT. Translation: CASSRRDRANTGELFF. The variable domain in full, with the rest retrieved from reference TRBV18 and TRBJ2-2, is NAGVMQNPRHLVRRRGQEARLRCSPMKGHSHVYWYRQLPEEGLKFMVYLQKENIIDESGMPKERFSAEFPKEGPSILRIQQVVRGDSAAYFCASSRRDRANTGELFFGEGSRLTVL.

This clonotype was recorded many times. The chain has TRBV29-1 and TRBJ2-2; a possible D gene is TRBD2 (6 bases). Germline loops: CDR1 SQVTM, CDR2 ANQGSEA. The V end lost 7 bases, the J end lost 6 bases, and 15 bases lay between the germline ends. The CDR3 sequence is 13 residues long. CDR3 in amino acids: CSASLGGAGELFF. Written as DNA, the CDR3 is TGCAGCGCCTCCCTGGGGGGAGCCGGGGAGCTGTTTTTT.

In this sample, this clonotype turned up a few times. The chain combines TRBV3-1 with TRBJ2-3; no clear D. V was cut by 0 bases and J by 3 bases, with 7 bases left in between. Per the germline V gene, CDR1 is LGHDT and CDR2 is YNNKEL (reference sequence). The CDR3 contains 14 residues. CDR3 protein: CASSQEPRTDTQYF. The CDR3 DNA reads TGTGCCAGCAGCCAAGAACCCCGGACAGATACGCAGTATTTT.